Each of the 19 T cell receptor beta chains below was sequenced from the same sample in a study of shared clonotypes between healthy human individuals. Profiling relied on immunoSEQ multiplex PCR, and the TCRdb table lists in-frame clones only, not all of them. The table lists about 2 million clones, just under 95% of them singletons. The naive CD8 subset, CD45RO-negative cells positively selected for CCR7, excluded terminally differentiated effector memory CD45RA+ cells. Sequenced sample: naive CD8+ T cells sorted from blood. These receptors were taken from a man aged 18 to 29 in good health.

J is TRBJ1-1 and V is TRBV11-2, with D perhaps TRBD1 (6 bases). CDR1 and CDR2 (germline): SGHAT, FQNNGV. The ends were cut back, 6 bases at V and 2 bases at J, with 16 bases in the middle. CDR3 size: 15 residues. The CDR3 DNA sequence: TGTGCCAGCAGTTCGTGGACAGATGATAACACTGAAGCTTTCTTT. This sequence encodes CASSSWTDDNTEAFF.

Concerning this clone: The sample contains more than one DNA sequence encoding this CDR3. V is TRBV11-2 and J is TRBJ2-5; D unclear. V gave up 5 bases and J gave up 0 bases, with 4 bases separating them. CDR1 and CDR2 (germline): SGHAT, FQNNGV. This CDR3 contains 12 residues. CDR3 DNA sequence: TGTGCCAGCAGCCAGTACCAAGAGACCCAGTACTTC. Translated, it gives CASSQYQETQYF.

The chain recombines TRBV19 with TRBJ2-7, with no clear D. This CDR3 spans 13 amino acids. V lost 3 bases to trimming and J lost 3 bases, with 9 bases between them. Germline V gene data show CDR1 as LNHDA and CDR2 as SQIVND (reference sequence). The CDR3 bases are TGTGCCAGTAGTATCCGGCAGAACTACGAGCAGTACTTC. It yields the protein CASSIRQNYEQYF.

V gene TRBV4-3 combines with J gene TRBJ2-7; TRBD2 might be the D (7 bases). Trimming left V 4 bases short and J 5 bases short, with 21 bases between. The CDR3 is 16 residues long. Germline V lookup: CDR1 LGHNA, CDR2 YSLEER. CDR3 region: CASSRLLGGARDEQYF. In DNA form, the CDR3 reads TGCGCCAGCAGCCGCCTCCTGGGGGGGGCCCGGGACGAGCAGTACTTC.

The J gene is TRBJ1-2, the V gene TRBV27, with a weak D call TRBD1 (6 bases). Germline V gives CDR1 MNHEY, CDR2 SMNVEV (reference sequence). V was clipped by 2 bases and J by 4 bases, with 17 bases between them. The CDR3 length is 16 residues. CDR3 DNA: TGTGCCAGCAGTTTAGACCCGGGGGGAGGGGGCTATGGCTACACCTTC. Amino acids: CASSLDPGGGGYGYTF.

V usage is TRBV7-2 and J usage is TRBJ2-1, with D unresolved. The CDR3 is 15 residues long. Germline CDR1 is SGHTA and CDR2 is FQGNSA. Trimming left V 1 base short and J 3 bases short, with 10 bases between. The DNA for the CDR3 is TGTGCCAGCAGCTTAGGAGACGCTATCTACAATGAGCAGTTCTTC. Its protein product is CASSLGDAIYNEQFF.

This rearrangement joins TRBV6-1 to TRBJ2-7, with a possible D match to TRBD2 (6 bases). V lost 0 bases, J lost 4 bases, and 22 bases lay in between. The CDR3 is 18 amino acids. CDR1 is MNHNS and CDR2 is SASEGT in the germline V gene. The CDR3 DNA follows: TGTGCCAGCAGTGAAGCCGGCGCCGGTGCGGAGGGATGGTACGAGCAGTACTTC. This translates into CASSEAGAGAEGWYEQYF.

The genes are TRBV7-8 and TRBJ2-7; possibly TRBD1 for D (6 bases). V shed 0 bases and J shed 0 bases, with 15 bases lying between them. The CDR3 is 17 amino acids. CDR1 and CDR2 (germline): SGHVS, FQNEAQ. As DNA, the CDR3 is TGTGCCAGCAGCTTAGCTTGGCCAGGGGAACACTCCTACGAGCAGTACTTC. The encoded protein is CASSLAWPGEHSYEQYF.

The chain is built from TRBV12-5 and TRBJ2-7, with D maybe TRBD1 (6 bases). This CDR3 comprises 16 residues. V lost 5 bases and J lost 0, with 17 bases in between. CDR1 LGHNT and CDR2 FRNRAP come from the germline V gene. For the CDR3, the DNA is TGTGCTAGTGGTGCCCCAGGGACATACCTCTCCTACGAGCAGTACTTC. It encodes CASGAPGTYLSYEQYF. The full variable domain, its missing parts supplied by reference TRBV12-5 and TRBJ2-7, is DARVTQTPRHKVTEMGQEVTMRCQPILGHNTVFWYRQTMMQGLELLAYFRNRAPLDDSGMPKDRFSAEMPDATLATLKIQPSEPRDSAVYFCASGAPGTYLSYEQYFGPGTRLTVT.

This rearrangement joins TRBV7-9 to TRBJ2-7; 11 bases match TRBD1. There are 16 residues in the CDR3. With 1 base clipped from V and 6 bases from J, the junction kept 8 bases outside the gene matches. The germline CDR1 and CDR2 sequences are SEHNR and FQNEAQ (reference sequence). Written as DNA, the CDR3 is TGTGCCAGCAGCTTAGGCGGACAGGGGGCGCGATGCGAGCAGTACTTC. Translation: CASSLGGQGARCEQYF.

The J gene is TRBJ2-3, the V gene TRBV27; D may be TRBD1 (6 bases). V lost 8 bases and J lost 4, with 16 bases in between. Germline CDR1 reads MNHEY; CDR2 reads SMNVEV (reference sequence). This CDR3 region has 14 residues. CDR3 DNA sequence: TGTGCCAGCGCCTGGGGGCAGGGTTCAGATACGCAGTATTTT. Amino acids: CASAWGQGSDTQYF.

For this clone: Other DNA sequences of this sample code for an identical CDR3. The V call is TRBV4-3, the J call TRBJ1-1, with D maybe TRBD1 (5 bases). The CDR3 spans 16 residues. CDR1 and CDR2 from the germline V gene are LGHNA and YSLEER. The V end was cut by 0 bases, the J end by 0 bases, with 11 bases between. The CDR3 here is CASSQDREGLNTEAFF. CDR3 DNA sequence: TGCGCCAGCAGCCAAGATCGGGAGGGGTTGAACACTGAAGCTTTCTTT.

This chain uses TRBV10-3 with TRBJ1-1; possible D gene TRBD1, 5 bases. Looked up from germline, CDR1 is ENHRY and CDR2 is SYGVKD. Trimming took 0 bases from V and 1 from J, leaving 6 bases between them. The CDR3 extends over 14 amino acids. The CDR3 coding sequence is TGTGCCATCAGTGAGTCTAGGGGGAACACTGAAGCTTTCTTT. Amino acids: CAISESRGNTEAFF.

The rearrangement joins TRBV27 to TRBJ2-3, with TRBD2 matching 8 bases. This CDR3 region has 16 residues. Germline V lookup: CDR1 MNHEY, CDR2 SMNVEV (reference sequence). The V and J ends lost 6 bases and 1 base, in that order; junction bases with no gene match: 9. CDR3 coding DNA: TGTGCCAGCAGCTCCTTAGCGGGGCGAGGCACAGATACGCAGTATTTT. Its protein is CASSSLAGRGTDTQYF.

The chain carries TRBV19 and TRBJ2-1; TRBD2 aligns across 10 bases. CDR1 is LNHDA, CDR2 SQIVND, per germline (reference sequence). Unmatched junction bases numbered 6, after V lost 3 bases and J lost 10 bases. This CDR3 has 14 residues. CDR3 loop: CASSIPSGGQEQFF. CDR3 sequence (DNA): TGTGCCAGTAGTATCCCTAGCGGGGGACAGGAGCAGTTCTTC.

The chain employs TRBV6-1 and TRBJ1-6; no clear D gene. The germline V gene encodes CDR1 MNHNS and CDR2 SASEGT. This CDR3 comprises 14 residues. Trimming took off 6 bases at V and 8 bases at J, with 14 bases between the two ends. CDR3 region: CASSDLRLDSPLHF. CDR3 nucleotide sequence: TGTGCCAGCAGCGACCTAAGACTGGATTCACCCCTCCACTTT.

This sequence joins TRBV19 and TRBJ1-3; D remains unclear. V was cut by 7 bases and J by 4 bases, with 17 bases left in between. This CDR3 has 15 amino acids. The germline gives CDR1 LNHDA, CDR2 SQIVND (reference sequence). CDR3 protein: CASTPWASPGNTIYF. CDR3 in DNA: TGTGCCAGTACCCCCTGGGCCTCGCCCGGAAACACCATATATTTT.

Turning to this clone: Within the sample, other DNA sequences also encode this same CDR3. J is TRBJ2-7 and V is TRBV4-1; 7 positions agree with TRBD2. V shed 1 base and J 0 bases; nucleotides not matched to a gene: 3. From germline, CDR1 is MGHRA and CDR2 YSYEKL. The CDR3 runs to 15 residues. In nucleotides, the CDR3 is TGCGCCAGCAGCCAAGTAGGCGGGAGCTCCTACGAGCAGTACTTC. It yields the protein CASSQVGGSSYEQYF.

The chain recombines TRBV10-2 with TRBJ2-5; perhaps TRBD2 as D (7 bases). V was trimmed by 7 bases and J by 2 bases, leaving 14 bases between them. The germline V gene has CDR1 WSHSY and CDR2 SAAADI. There are 14 residues in the CDR3. In nucleotides, the CDR3 is TGCGCCAGCACCATTGCGGGGGCTCAAGAGACCCAGTACTTC. Protein product: CASTIAGAQETQYF.